These 4 T cell receptor beta chains originate from one sample sequenced in a study of response to subunit inactivated influenza vaccine. TCRdb re-called the RT-PCR reads with MiXCR, one entry per CDR3 protein. The sample has hundreds of thousands of distinct CDR3 sequences, 11% seen once. A further study also used this sample, focusing on T cells expressing NK-cell markers. Turning to that study: The TCR beta cDNA came from 5'RACE template switching with UMIs.

The sequencing here drew on PBMCs from blood, taken on the day of vaccination. These receptor sequences come from a man aged 45-65 years who received an inactivated influenza vaccine.

This clonotype came up a few times. This chain joins TRBV20-1 and TRBJ1-5; 8 positions agree with TRBD1. Germline assignment: CDR1 DFQATT and CDR2 SNEGSKA (reference sequence). CDR3 length equals 15 residues. J was trimmed by 3 bases and V by 4 bases; bases with no gene match: 8. The DNA of the CDR3 is TGCAGTGCTATCCTTCCGGGACAGGTCAATCAGCCCCAGCATTTT. Its protein product is CSAILPGQVNQPQHF.

This clonotype was observed a few times. V is TRBV20-1 and J is TRBJ2-7, with D tentatively TRBD2 (5 bases). Germline V gene data show CDR1 as DFQATT and CDR2 as SNEGSKA (reference sequence). Trimming took off 3 bases at V and 0 bases at J, with 9 bases between the two ends. This CDR3 is 13 amino acids long. The CDR3, as DNA: TGCAGTGCTAGCTTAACTAGCTCCTACGAGCAGTACTTC. Protein: CSASLTSSYEQYF.

This rearrangement joins TRBV6-2 or TRBV6-3 to TRBJ2-2; 7 positions agree with TRBD2. The trim removed 7 bases at V and 6 bases at J, leaving 8 bases unmatched. There are 14 residues in the CDR3. Germline V gene lookup returns CDR1 MNHEY and CDR2 SVGEGT. The CDR3 is CASNDYREAGELFF. CDR3 sequence (DNA): TGTGCCAGCAATGACTACCGGGAGGCCGGGGAGCTGTTTTTT.

This clonotype was seen more than once but under ten times. The rearrangement links TRBV5-1 to TRBJ1-1, with D hard to call. Germline CDR1 SGHRS, CDR2 YFSETQ. Trimming took off 4 bases at V and 4 bases at J, with 17 bases between the two ends. The CDR3 totals 15 residues. CDR3 in DNA: TGCGCCAGCAGCCCCTCCCTGAACCGGGGCACTGAAGCTTTCTTT. Translating it yields CASSPSLNRGTEAFF.